This TCR beta chain was observed in a study of regulatory T cells in long-lasting Graves disease (dated by TCRdb to the early 2020s). For the wider study: In the newly diagnosed Graves' disease group, patients had been taking antithyroid drugs for less than 3 months. Persistent Graves' disease patients were compared with newly diagnosed Graves' disease patients by peripheral blood TCR sequencing and RNA sequencing. A total of some 35 samples underwent TCR sequencing, from some 13 patients with persistent Graves' disease and 20 patients with newly diagnosed Graves' disease. The study was registered as a clinical trial and conducted in China.

The full study reports these points: Persistent Graves' disease patients showed lower TCR Shannon entropy and fewer highly expanded clones than newly diagnosed patients, suggesting clonal expansion. The study examined only peripheral blood because the primary lesion, thyroid tissue, could not be accessed. The authors acknowledged the small sample size as a limitation that may reduce accuracy. Only the TCR beta chain was sequenced and analyzed. Patients with persistent disease shared more public clonotypes (roughly 2,900) than newly diagnosed patients did (more than 900).

This specimen's time point label, per the study, means: newly diagnosed GD, antithyroid drugs for less than 3 months. For both TCR sequencing and RNA sequencing, RNA was extracted from PBMCs using TRIzol. The diagnosis of Graves' disease was made according to American Thyroid Association guidelines. Patients for the study were recruited at an endocrinology department in Xi'an, China. Each patient gave about 10 milliliters of peripheral blood, collected in an EDTA anticoagulant tube. PBMCs were isolated by Ficoll Paque Plus density gradient separation without further T cell sorting. RNA quality was checked with an Agilent 2100 Bioanalyzer and agarose gel, and concentration with a NanoDrop 2000. This clonotype was detected only a few times. Its antigen target is currently unknown. No clone much larger than this one lies a single base away; base qualities are absent. Library preparation employed multiplex PCR. The reads were generated on an Illumina HiSeq 4000. CDR3 regions were amplified by Arm-PCR with iRepertoire HTBI primers to construct TCR beta libraries. Before sequencing, the PCR products underwent gel purification. On the study's bioinformatics: Across samples, fewer than 70 TRBV and 13 to 15 TRBJ segments were identified and used for gene usage analysis of CDR3 amino acid clonotypes. COPE and FqMerger were used to merge the filtered high-quality paired reads into contigs. BLAST was used to align contigs to IMGT TRBV, TRBD and TRBJ reference genes, with CDR3 defined following IMGT. Any clonotype with a frequency above 0.1% was counted as a highly expanded clone. Shannon entropy was used to measure repertoire diversity, and the Gini coefficient was used to measure V-J evenness. A clonotype was considered public if more than one individual shared it. TCRdb reran the public reads through fastp at Q25 and MiXCR, keeping productive beta chains. Every CDR3 protein is listed once, alongside the most common genes and DNA of its rows. These V and J calls rely on TCRdb rather than the paper's analysis. The sample table contains 450,000 to 600,000 distinct CDR3 sequences; only one count was recorded for 15% to 20% of them. The ten most abundant clones make up about 12% of the sample.

This sample also appeared in a second study, on T cells in Graves' hyperthyroidism and ophthalmopathy. As the second publication notes: Stable Graves' hyperthyroidism was defined as no progression to ophthalmopathy during 18 months of follow-up. Hyperthyroidism patients were newly diagnosed, with disease duration under 2 months, and aged 18 to 65 years. Exclusion was applied to patients with uncontrolled infections, other autoimmune diseases, pregnancy or lactation. Diagnoses relied on clinical symptoms, serum thyroxine and TRAb, thyroid ultrasound and orbital computed tomography. A first-round RT-PCR of the TCR CDR3 used the HTBI primer set with the Qiagen OneStep RT-PCR kit. Most expanded thyroid clonotypes (frequency above 0.001) were also detected in blood, a finding suggesting that blood repertoires may reflect thyroid immune responses. A 13 V-J signature model separated ophthalmopathy from stable hyperthyroidism, with 87.88% sensitivity and about 81% specificity in cross-validation and 80%/75% in testing. In validation, the model predicted progression to ophthalmopathy a median of roughly 6.5 months before onset, with roughly 70% sensitivity and just under 75% specificity. To identify TCR V-J signatures that set the groups apart, the researchers used a discovery cohort of 100 or so patients, made up of 40 to 45 with Graves' ophthalmopathy and about 55 with stable Graves' hyperthyroidism. An independent validation cohort of around 19 hyperthyroidism patients and over 15 patients who later progressed to ophthalmopathy tested prospective prediction of ophthalmopathy. The roughly 91 discovery patients were randomly divided into training and test sets at a 7:3 ratio. Thyroid tissue and blood T-cell repertoires from more than five Graves' hyperthyroidism patients were also compared in the study. After blood sampling, hyperthyroidism patients were treated with methimazole at a starting dose of 30 mg daily, and ophthalmopathy patients were treated with high-dose intravenous methylprednisolone. Libraries were constructed in a second round of multiplex PCR, after which size selection and purification were carried out. Sequencing of the libraries was done on an Illumina HiSeq2000 using paired-end 100 bp reads. Raw data were processed with SOAPnuke, discarding reads with adapters, uncalled bases, mean Phred below 15, or no exact constant-primer or identifier match. High-quality paired reads were merged with COPE v1.2.5, and unique nucleotide sequences were defined as clonotypes. MiTCR v1.1 was used to align clonotypes to the IMGT TRBV, TRBD and TRBJ reference segments. Analysis was restricted to V-J combinations with a frequency above 0.0001, which covered roughly 99% of repertoires. The TCS score was defined as F50 (clonal expansion) divided by E x V (chaos), with BLOSUM62-based TCRdist calculated between CDR3 peptides within each V-J. Welch's t-statistics and random forest reduced 500 to 650 V-J features to roughly 13, which were used in a naive Bayes classifier (R e1071). No statistical method was used to set the sample size in advance, and investigators knew the group allocation. According to the paper, TCR Vbeta CDR3 sequencing was carried out on 135 peripheral blood samples, which came from 40 to 45 ophthalmopathy, 75 to 80 hyperthyroidism and some 17 progressor patients.

The TCR comes from a man between 40 and 49 years old with Graves disease. Donor details come from another sample of the same person, matched by shared clones. Specimen: peripheral blood mononuclear cells (PBMCs), collected at new diagnosis, from a patient treated with antithyroid drugs.

Here the CDR3 is given as CASSYTETSNEQFF. The sequence in DNA is TGTGCCAGCAGTTACACTGAAACTAGCAATGAGCAGTTCTTC. The chain links TRBV6-2 or TRBV6-3 with TRBJ2-1, with TRBD2 as a weak D call on 5 bases. The CDR3 runs 14 residues from the cysteine to the phenylalanine. Of all the DNA, just the CDR3 is kept, 42 bases in frame from base 1. Relative to germline, V is 2 bases shorter and J is 6 bases shorter, with 11 bases between their ends. Sequences MNHEY (CDR1) and SVGEGT (CDR2) are obtained from the germline V gene.